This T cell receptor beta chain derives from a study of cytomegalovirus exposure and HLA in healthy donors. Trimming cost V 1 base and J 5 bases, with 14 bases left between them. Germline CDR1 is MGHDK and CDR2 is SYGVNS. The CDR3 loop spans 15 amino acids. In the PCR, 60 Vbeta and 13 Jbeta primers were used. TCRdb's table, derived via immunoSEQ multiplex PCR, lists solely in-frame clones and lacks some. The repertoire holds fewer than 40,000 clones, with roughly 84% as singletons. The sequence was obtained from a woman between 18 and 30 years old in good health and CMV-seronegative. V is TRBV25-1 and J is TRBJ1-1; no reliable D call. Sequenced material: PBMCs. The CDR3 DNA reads TGTGCCAGCAGTGAATTTGGGCGTCGTGGAACTGAAGCTTTCTTT. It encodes CASSEFGRRGTEAFF.